This is a list of T cell receptor beta chains from one sample in a study of blood T cell repertoires in COVID-19. TCRdb's copy holds only in-frame clones and misses some; the assay was immunoSEQ multiplex PCR. There are approximately 110,000 clones in the sample; roughly two thirds occur only once, and approximately 5.9% lies in the top ten. Source material: peripheral blood. The source is an elderly man with acute or convalescent COVID-19. The CDR3 runs from the conserved cysteine through the conserved F or W. Fields, in order: clone size, J gene, V gene, D gene, CDR3 protein, CDR3 DNA. A D gene is named only where the DNA matches it firmly. Not every row has a clone size; where given, it reads once, few, many or a size class.

>-|TRBJ2-7|TRBV19|-
CASSLQGTSYEQYF
TGTGCCAGTAGTTTGCAGGGGACATCGTACGAGCAGTACTTC
>-|TRBJ2-3|TRBV7-2|-
CASSFSGREGDDTQYF
TGTGCCAGCAGCTTTTCCGGACGGGAAGGTGACGATACGCAGTATTTT
>-|TRBJ1-5|TRBV19|-
CASTWAPNQPQHF
TGTGCCAGTACCTGGGCCCCCAATCAGCCCCAGCATTTT
>-|TRBJ1-1|TRBV9|TRBD1
CASSVGTEGGRAFF
TGTGCCAGCAGCGTGGGGACAGAGGGGGGTAGGGCTTTCTTT
>-|TRBJ2-3|TRBV5-5|-
CASSFSGASTDTQYF
TGTGCCAGCAGCTTTAGTGGGGCTAGCACAGATACGCAGTATTTT
>-|TRBJ2-7|TRBV18|-
CASSRTTTGSYEQYF
TGTGCCAGCTCACGGACGACCACAGGGTCCTACGAGCAGTACTTC
>-|TRBJ1-2|TRBV2|TRBD1
CASSDSPGTGSYTF
TGTGCCAGCAGCGATAGTCCCGGGACAGGGAGCTACACCTTC
>many|TRBJ1-6|TRBV12-3/TRBV12-4|-
CASSLPGSPLHF
TGTGCCAGCAGTTTACCGGGTTCACCCCTCCACTTT
>few|TRBJ1-3|TRBV7-2|-
CASSARLNSGNTIYF
TGTGCCAGCAGCGCCCGACTGAACTCTGGAAACACCATATATTTT
>-|TRBJ2-3|TRBV28|-
CASSQGSTDTQYF
TGTGCCAGCAGTCAGGGTAGCACAGATACGCAGTATTTT
>-|TRBJ2-1|TRBV6-2/TRBV6-3|TRBD2
CASSRLAFEQFF
TGTGCCAGCAGTAGACTAGCTTTTGAGCAGTTCTTC
>few|TRBJ1-6|TRBV28|-
CASSLSSGYSSPLHF
TGTGCCAGCAGTTTATCTTCGGGGTACAGTTCACCCCTCCACTTT
>-|TRBJ2-2|TRBV3-1/TRBV3-2|-
CASSKLGSGELFF
TGTGCCAGCAGTAAACTCGGGTCCGGGGAGCTGTTTTTT
>-|TRBJ2-3|TRBV7-8|-
CASGEDRTDTQYF
TGTGCCAGCGGAGAAGACAGAACAGATACGCAGTATTTT
>-|TRBJ2-5|TRBV15|-
CATSRTGETQYF
TGTGCCACCAGCAGGACTGGAGAGACCCAGTACTTC
>few|TRBJ2-1|TRBV5-4|TRBD2
CASSLVGRVYNEQFF
TGTGCCAGCAGCTTGGTCGGGAGGGTTTACAATGAGCAGTTCTTC
>-|TRBJ2-6|TRBV2|TRBD2
CASSESGGGFGANVLTF
TGTGCCAGCAGTGAATCGGGGGGAGGGTTTGGGGCCAACGTCCTGACTTTC
>few|TRBJ1-5|TRBV29-1|-
CSVGAGGDQPQHF
TGCAGCGTTGGGGCTGGGGGCGATCAGCCCCAGCATTTT
>-|TRBJ1-3|TRBV7-2|-
CASSLGSGNSGNTIYF
TGTGCCAGCAGCTTAGGTTCGGGGAACTCTGGAAACACCATATATTTT
>-|TRBJ1-2|TRBV28|TRBD1
CASSSGTGGGYGYTF
TGTGCCAGCAGTTCCGGGACAGGGGGTGGCTATGGCTACACCTTC
>-|TRBJ2-7|TRBV6-4|-
CASIRGRNEQYF
TGTGCCAGCATCAGAGGGAGGAACGAGCAGTACTTC
>once|TRBJ1-5|TRBV6-5|-
CASSYGEGQPQHF
TGTGCCAGCAGTTACGGGGAGGGTCAGCCCCAGCATTTT
>-|TRBJ2-7|TRBV5-6|-
CASSLAGTTYEQYF
TGTGCCAGCAGCTTGGCGGGGACAACCTACGAGCAGTACTTC
>-|TRBJ1-1|TRBV7-2|TRBD1
CASTRQGPGGNTEAFF
TGTGCCAGCACCCGACAGGGGCCAGGGGGGAACACTGAAGCTTTCTTT
>-|TRBJ1-2|TRBV5-1|TRBD1
CASSTQQGRGGYTF
TGCGCCAGCAGTACACAACAGGGGAGAGGTGGCTACACCTTC